The 21 T cell receptor beta chains presented below share a single source sample, sequenced in a study of blood T cells in healthy people across ages. A second PCR, run for roughly 7 to 11 cycles, used a sample-barcoded 5' primer plus a J-beta primer mix. TCRdb re-analysed the 5' RACE reads in MiXCR, keeping a single row per CDR3 protein. The sample holds 650,000 to 1,000,000 distinct CDR3 sequences; 30% to 45% are singletons and the top ten take roughly 13%. Sequences were obtained from blood. All receptors come from a man younger than 35 in good health.

The chain carries TRBV27 and TRBJ2-2, with 8 positions matching TRBD2. Unmatched junction bases numbered 7, after V lost 5 bases and J lost 5 bases. Germline assignment: CDR1 MNHEY and CDR2 SMNVEV (reference sequence). This CDR3 region has 15 residues. The CDR3 DNA is TGTGCCAGCAGTCCAGGGACTAGAGAAACCGGGGAGCTGTTTTTT. As protein: CASSPGTRETGELFF.

This clonotype was observed a handful of times. The chain has TRBV3-1 and TRBJ1-5; D is possibly TRBD1 (5 bases). CDR1 is LGHDT, CDR2 YNNKEL, per germline (reference sequence). The germline V and J ends were trimmed by 5 bases and 0 bases, with 11 bases remaining between them. The CDR3 is 15 residues long. The CDR3 spells CASSTSGGSNQPQHF. The DNA for the CDR3 is TGTGCCAGCAGCACATCGGGGGGTAGCAATCAGCCCCAGCATTTT.

The chain is built from TRBV7-3 and TRBJ2-5; a possible D gene is TRBD2 (7 bases). Germline assignment: CDR1 SGHTA and CDR2 FQGTGA. The CDR3 is made up of 14 amino acids. V was pared by 5 bases and J by 4 bases, with 14 bases between. The CDR3 sequence: CASSPGGRLETQYF. The CDR3 bases are TGTGCCAGCAGCCCCGGGGGGCGTCTAGAGACCCAGTACTTC. Drawing the rest from reference TRBV7-3 and TRBJ2-5, the complete variable domain is GAGVSQTPSNKVTEKGKYVELRCDPISGHTALYWYRQSLGQGPEFLIYFQGTGAADDSGLPNDRFFAVRPEGSVSTLKIQRTERGDSAVYLCASSPGGRLETQYFGPGTRLLVL.

Remarks on this clonotype: This may be a read error: a much more frequent sequence differs by one nucleotide. The genes are TRBV20-1 and TRBJ2-5, with a possible D match to TRBD2 (5 bases). The CDR3 consists of 13 residues. From germline, CDR1 is DFQATT and CDR2 SNEGSKA (reference sequence). CDR3 bases: TGCAGGGCTAGACATGCGAGCGGAGAGACCCAGTACTTC. Protein product: CRARHASGETQYF.

The V and J genes are TRBV12-3 or TRBV12-4 and TRBJ1-4; possibly TRBD1 for D (5 bases). The CDR3 contains 12 residues. V was shortened by 6 bases and J by 8 bases, with 10 bases between the two germline ends. The CDR3, as DNA: TGTGCCAGCAGGGGGGACTACGAAAAACTGTTTTTT. Its protein is CASRGDYEKLFF.

The sample holds many counts of this clonotype. V and J are TRBV6-5 and TRBJ2-5, with D unresolved. CDR1 MNHEY and CDR2 SVGAGI come from the germline V gene. The CDR3 has 11 amino acids. Trimming removed 6 bases from V and 4 bases from J, with 6 bases in between. The CDR3 is CASRALETQYF. As DNA, the CDR3 is TGTGCCAGCAGGGCCTTAGAGACCCAGTACTTC.

The chain joins TRBV20-1 to TRBJ2-1, with 10 bases aligning to TRBD2. Per the germline V gene, CDR1 is DFQATT and CDR2 is SNEGSKA (reference sequence). This CDR3 contains 14 residues. The V gene end was trimmed by 1 base and the J gene end by 6 bases; junction bases not matched to a gene: 3. CDR3 nucleotides: TGCAGTGCTAGAGTAAGCGGGGGGGTCAATGAGCAGTTCTTC. Translation gives CSARVSGGVNEQFF.

This clonotype was observed a few times. This chain links TRBV29-1 with TRBJ1-5; D unresolved. CDR3 length equals 12 residues. V shed 7 bases and J shed 1 base, with 8 bases lying between them. Germline CDR1 SQVTM, CDR2 ANQGSEA. The CDR3 bases are TGCAGCGGGACCGCAAGCAATCAGCCCCAGCATTTT. It yields the protein CSGTASNQPQHF.

This clonotype was found many times. The rearrangement links TRBV7-2 to TRBJ2-7; 10 positions match TRBD2. The J segment lost 2 bases and the V segment lost 2 bases, leaving 3 bases of the junction unmatched. The CDR3 has 15 amino acids. CDR1 and CDR2 (germline): SGHTA, FQGNSA. The CDR3 here is CASSLTSGEAYEQYF. The CDR3 DNA is TGTGCCAGCAGCTTAACTAGCGGGGAGGCCTACGAGCAGTACTTC.

This clonotype was seen only a few times. The chain joins TRBV7-9 to TRBJ2-1, with TRBD1 identical over 7 bases. The germline V gene encodes CDR1 SEHNR and CDR2 FQNEAQ (reference sequence). CDR3 size: 15 residues. Trimming cost V 4 bases and J 7 bases; bases outside gene matches: 10. CDR3: CASSSHRGVGNEQFF. The DNA for the CDR3 is TGTGCCAGCAGCTCCCACAGGGGAGTGGGGAATGAGCAGTTCTTC.

The gene calls are TRBV11-2 and TRBJ1-3; D might be TRBD1 (6 bases). Trimming shortened V by 6 bases and J by 6 bases, and 18 bases separated the two germline ends. The CDR3 totals 15 residues. Per the germline V gene, CDR1 is SGHAT and CDR2 is FQNNGV. CDR3 residues: CASRKPGTSKNTIYF. In DNA, the CDR3 is TGTGCCAGCAGGAAACCCGGGACAAGTAAAAACACCATATATTTT.

The V gene is TRBV7-8, the J gene TRBJ2-5; 9 bases fit TRBD2. Germline CDR1 reads SGHVS; CDR2 reads FQNEAQ. V lost 2 bases to trimming and J lost 8 bases; unmatched junction nucleotides: 9. This CDR3 is 15 amino acids long. The CDR3 DNA sequence: TGTGCCAGCAGCTTATTTAGCGGGAGCCCAGGAACCCAGTACTTC. Translating it yields CASSLFSGSPGTQYF.

The gene calls are TRBV5-1 and TRBJ1-1, with 7 bases matching TRBD1. The J segment lost 6 bases and the V segment lost 5 bases, leaving 10 bases of the junction unmatched. The CDR3 length is 14 residues. Germline V gene sequence: CDR1 SGHRS, CDR2 YFSETQ. CDR3 region: CASRRAGGGPEAFF. The DNA of the CDR3 is TGCGCCAGCAGGAGGGCAGGGGGAGGCCCTGAAGCTTTCTTT.

The CDR3 DNA reads TGCAGTGCTATCGGACAACAGGGTTGGGGCTACACCTTC. This sequence encodes CSAIGQQGWGYTF. The J gene is TRBJ1-2, the V gene TRBV20-1; perhaps TRBD1 as D (6 bases). Germline CDR1 and CDR2: DFQATT and SNEGSKA (reference sequence). The CDR3 sequence is 13 residues long. The V gene lost 4 bases and the J gene lost 8 bases, with 17 bases spanning the gap.

At least ten counts were recorded for this clonotype. The chain links TRBV10-3 to TRBJ1-2; no definite D call. The CDR3 contains 12 residues. Trimming took 7 bases from V and 1 from J, leaving 7 bases between them. CDR1 and CDR2 (germline): ENHRY, SYGVKD. Here the CDR3 reads CAIMKINYGYTF. The CDR3 DNA sequence: TGTGCCATCATGAAGATTAACTATGGCTACACCTTC.

This clonotype turned up a few times. This sequence joins TRBV15 and TRBJ1-2; no definite D call. From germline, CDR1 is LNHNV and CDR2 YYDKDF (reference sequence). The CDR3 totals 13 residues. Between the trimmed V and J ends, which lost 6 bases and 5 bases, there was a span of 13 bases. In DNA form, the CDR3 reads TGTGCCACCAGGGGTCCCCCGGCGTATGGCTACACCTTC. Translating gives CATRGPPAYGYTF.

V is TRBV25-1 and J is TRBJ1-6; tentative D call: TRBD1 (5 bases). The CDR3 contains 12 residues. Trimming left V 8 bases short and J 9 bases short, with 11 bases between. The V gene's germline CDR1 is MGHDK and CDR2 SYGVNS. Here the CDR3 DNA reads TGTGCCAGCGGGACCCTAAGTTCACCCCTCCACTTT. This gives the protein CASGTLSSPLHF.

V usage is TRBV25-1 and J usage is TRBJ2-1; D uncertain. V lost 4 bases to trimming and J lost 0 bases, with 13 bases between them. The V gene's germline CDR1 is MGHDK and CDR2 SYGVNS. This CDR3 has 16 amino acids. The CDR3 here is CASSATMGNSYNEQFF. The CDR3 DNA sequence: TGTGCCAGCAGTGCAACGATGGGGAACTCCTACAATGAGCAGTTCTTC.

The chain couples TRBV6-5 to TRBJ1-2, with a possible D match to TRBD1 (6 bases). The CDR3 covers 14 residues. CDR1 and CDR2 from the germline V gene are MNHEY and SVGAGI. V gave up 2 bases and J gave up 5 bases, with 12 bases separating them. The CDR3 region is CASSYTGRPYGYTF. The CDR3 DNA reads as TGTGCCAGCAGTTACACAGGGCGACCTTATGGCTACACCTTC.

This rearrangement joins TRBV28 to TRBJ1-5; possible D gene TRBD1, 5 bases. CDR3 size: 14 residues. Germline CDR1 MDHEN, CDR2 SYDVKM. V gave up 6 bases and J gave up 2 bases, with 11 bases separating them. The CDR3 nucleotides read TGTGCCAGCAGAGGCAGGGAAGGCAATCAGCCCCAGCATTTT. This encodes CASRGREGNQPQHF.

This clonotype was found many times. The gene calls are TRBV6-2 or TRBV6-3 and TRBJ2-3; D uncertain. Germline CDR1 and CDR2: MNHEY and SVGEGT. The CDR3 runs to 18 residues. V was shortened by 0 bases and J by 2 bases, with 18 bases between the two germline ends. CDR3 nucleotides: TGTGCCAGCAGTTACTCAATGGGTCTTGCGGCAGACACAGATACGCAGTATTTT. It translates to CASSYSMGLAADTDTQYF.